The 21 T cell receptor beta chains in this list originate from one sample, sequenced in a study of glioma-infiltrating T cells. Using RNA template, CDR3s of TCR alpha and beta were amplified with iRepertoire arm-PCR. One entry per CDR3 protein, called by TCRdb with MiXCR from the multiplex PCR reads. The data contain more than 350,000 distinct CDR3 sequences, 35% to 45% of them singletons. Sequenced: glioma tissue, nonneoplastic brain tissue, or PBMCs (not recorded which). These receptors all come from a human donor with low-grade glioma or glioblastoma, undergoing nonglioma brain surgery, or in good health (not recorded which).

The chain carries TRBV7-2 and TRBJ1-4, with D hard to call. Germline V gene data show CDR1 as SGHTA and CDR2 as FQGNSA. Between the trimmed V and J ends, which lost 1 base and 10 bases, there was a span of 10 bases. The CDR3 runs 13 residues. The CDR3 loop is CASSLEVGGKLFF. In nucleotides, the CDR3 is TGTGCCAGCAGCTTAGAGGTCGGAGGAAAACTGTTTTTT.

This chain connects TRBV28 to TRBJ1-5, with a tentative D call TRBD1 (5 bases). Germline values: CDR1 MDHEN, CDR2 SYDVKM. V was trimmed by 3 bases and J by 0 bases, leaving 15 bases between them. The CDR3 sequence is 17 residues long. DNA of the CDR3: TGTGCCAGCAGTTTGGTGCAGGGCCGATATAGCAATCAGCCCCAGCATTTT. Translation: CASSLVQGRYSNQPQHF.

A few counts support this clonotype. The genes are TRBV6-6 and TRBJ2-7, with a weak D call TRBD1 (6 bases). The V gene's germline CDR1 is MNHNY and CDR2 SVGAGI (reference sequence). Trimming cost V 2 bases and J 2 bases, with 13 bases left between them. CDR3 length: 15 residues. The DNA for the CDR3 is TGTGCCAGCAGTTACGACAGGCCTTTTACCTACGAGCAGTACTTC. Translating it yields CASSYDRPFTYEQYF.

V is TRBV2 and J is TRBJ2-7; 7 bases map to TRBD2. Per germline, CDR1 SNHLY and CDR2 FYNNEI. The V and J ends lost 6 bases and 0 bases, in that order; junction bases with no gene match: 8. The CDR3 runs to 15 residues. CDR3 amino acids: CASSVGASGSYEQYF. CDR3 DNA: TGTGCCAGCAGCGTAGGGGCTAGCGGCTCCTACGAGCAGTACTTC.

This chain uses TRBV20-1 with TRBJ1-2, with D possibly TRBD1 on 5 matching bases. There are 11 residues in the CDR3. Per germline, CDR1 DFQATT and CDR2 SNEGSKA (reference sequence). V was cut by 3 bases and J by 3 bases, with 5 bases left in between. The CDR3 loop is CSARGDYGYTF. The CDR3 DNA follows: TGCAGTGCTAGGGGGGACTATGGCTACACCTTC.

As to this clonotype: The conserved phenylalanine or tryptophan is not found at the CDR3 terminus, so this likely reflects a read error. The chain is built from TRBV6-9 and TRBJ2-7; 7 nucleotides match TRBD1. CDR1 is MNHGY, CDR2 SVAAGI, per germline. This CDR3 spans 16 amino acids. V lost 3 bases, J lost 4 bases, and 12 bases stayed unmatched. CDR3 DNA sequence: TGTGCCAGCAGTTACCCGCAACCAGGGGGTCTTTACGAGCAGTACTCC. This codes for CASSYPQPGGLYEQYS.

This rearrangement joins TRBV3-1 to TRBJ2-7, with TRBD2 as a possible D gene (6 bases). The germline V gene encodes CDR1 LGHDT and CDR2 YNNKEL (reference sequence). V was clipped by 1 base and J by 3 bases, with 10 bases between them. The CDR3 contains 14 residues. The CDR3 here is CASSQAAGSYEQYF. The CDR3 DNA sequence: TGTGCCAGCAGCCAAGCCGCCGGGAGCTACGAGCAGTACTTC.

The rearrangement links TRBV28 to TRBJ1-2; D perhaps matches TRBD1 (5 bases). V was cut by 11 bases and J by 2 bases, with 21 bases left in between. The CDR3 length is 15 residues. The germline V gene has CDR1 MDHEN and CDR2 SYDVKM. The CDR3 DNA follows: TGTGCCGGATCCCCCGGGGGTTTCTTAAACTATGGCTACACCTTC. It translates to CAGSPGGFLNYGYTF.

This clonotype was seen only once. With a much larger clone just one base away, this may be a read error. This chain uses TRBV28 with TRBJ2-5, with 9 nucleotides matching TRBD2. This CDR3 is built from 15 residues. The ends lost 4 bases at V and 3 bases at J; junction bases unmatched: 6. Germline CDR1 MDHEN, CDR2 SYDVKM. The CDR3 DNA sequence: TGTGCCAGCAGTTGGGCGGGAGGGCCTGAAGAGACCCAGTACTTC. It specifies CASSWAGGPEETQYF.

V usage is TRBV4-1 and J usage is TRBJ1-2; 7 bases match TRBD1. J was trimmed by 4 bases and V by 4 bases; bases with no gene match: 12. Germline lookup yields CDR1 MGHRA and CDR2 YSYEKL. CDR3 size: 16 residues. CDR3 nucleotide sequence: TGCGCCAGCAGCCCCCTCGGGGACAGCCCTAGCTATGGCTACACCTTC. Amino acid sequence: CASSPLGDSPSYGYTF.

The rearrangement joins TRBV20-1 to TRBJ1-5; perhaps TRBD1 as D (5 bases). The V end was cut by 1 base, the J end by 0 bases, with 10 bases between. Per the germline V gene, CDR1 is DFQATT and CDR2 is SNEGSKA (reference sequence). This CDR3 region has 15 residues. The CDR3 nucleotides read TGCAGTGCTAGAGTGGGTAGGGGTAGCAATCAGCCCCAGCATTTT. It translates to CSARVGRGSNQPQHF.

The chain is built from TRBV2 and TRBJ2-1; D gene unclear. V was cut by 6 bases and J by 1 base, with 7 bases left in between. Germline CDR1 reads SNHLY; CDR2 reads FYNNEI. The CDR3 runs to 13 residues. The chain's CDR3 is CASRPPSYNEQFF. The CDR3 region has the DNA TGTGCCAGCAGGCCCCCGTCCTACAATGAGCAGTTCTTC.

The J gene is TRBJ2-7, the V gene TRBV4-3, with 13 bases identical to TRBD2. V lost 4 bases to trimming and J lost 4 bases; unmatched junction nucleotides: 7. The CDR3 totals 16 residues. Germline CDR1 reads LGHNA; CDR2 reads YSLEER. Here the CDR3 reads CASSPQLAGGPYEQYF. For the CDR3, the DNA is TGCGCCAGCAGCCCCCAACTAGCGGGAGGGCCTTACGAGCAGTACTTC.

This clonotype has more than one count but fewer than ten. V is TRBV20-1 and J is TRBJ2-1; 14 bases are a match to TRBD2. V shed 6 bases and J 0 bases; nucleotides not matched to a gene: 4. CDR3 size: 16 residues. Germline-derived CDR1 and CDR2 are DFQATT and SNEGSKA (reference sequence). Here the CDR3 DNA reads TGCAGTGCGACTAGCGGGAGGGGCCACTCCTACAATGAGCAGTTCTTC. Its translation: CSATSGRGHSYNEQFF.

Of note for this clonotype: This could be a read error, since a much larger clone is one nucleotide away. The V and J genes are TRBV20-1 and TRBJ1-6; D gene uncertain. Germline CDR1 is DFQATT and CDR2 is SNEGSKA (reference sequence). This CDR3 spans 13 amino acids. With 7 bases removed from V and 8 bases from J, the gap between germline ends came to 15 bases. CDR3 DNA sequence: TGCAGTGTACTCGGACGGAGAGATTCACCCCTCCACTTT. The encoded protein is CSVLGRRDSPLHF.

This CDR3 reads CASSLGYNTGELFF. CDR3 nucleotide sequence: TGTGCCAGCAGTTTAGGCTATAACACCGGGGAGCTGTTTTTT. V is TRBV27 and J is TRBJ2-2; D not resolved. In germline, CDR1 is MNHEY, CDR2 SMNVEV (reference sequence). Trimming pared 2 bases from V and 2 bases from J, leaving 6 bases between. The CDR3 has 14 residues.

This clonotype has more than one count but fewer than ten. The chain is built from TRBV7-2 and TRBJ2-7; 13 bases agree with TRBD2. Germline CDR1 SGHTA, CDR2 FQGNSA. The CDR3 totals 14 residues. J gave up 4 bases and V 5 bases, and 2 bases lay outside the gene matches. The DNA of the CDR3 is TGTGCCAGCAGCCGACTAGCGGGAGGTTACGAGCAGTACTTC. It yields the protein CASSRLAGGYEQYF.

J is TRBJ2-3 and V is TRBV4-1; D tentatively fits TRBD1 or TRBD2 (5 bases each). V was clipped by 1 base and J by 3 bases, with 17 bases between them. The germline CDR1 and CDR2 sequences are MGHRA and YSYEKL. This CDR3 has 17 amino acids. The CDR3 region has the DNA TGCGCCAGCAGCCAAGTGGGACCCCCCGAGGGGACAGATACGCAGTATTTT. Its protein is CASSQVGPPEGTDTQYF.

About this clonotype itself: Being one base from a much bigger clone, this may be a read error. The rearrangement joins TRBV6-5 to TRBJ2-1; the D gene is possibly TRBD1 (6 bases). The CDR3 is 13 residues long. Looked up from germline, CDR1 is MNHEY and CDR2 is SVGAGI. Written as DNA, the CDR3 is TGTGCCTGCAGCCAAGGGGGAAGGAATGAGCAGTTCTTC. Protein product: CACSQGGRNEQFF.

This chain connects TRBV7-2 to TRBJ1-1; a weak D match, TRBD1 (5 bases). In germline, CDR1 is SGHTA, CDR2 FQGNSA. The germline V and J ends were trimmed by 7 bases and 2 bases, with 17 bases remaining between them. This CDR3 comprises 15 residues. DNA for the CDR3: TGTGCCAGCAACTTGCAGGCGAGGGGAAACACTGAAGCTTTCTTT. Protein sequence: CASNLQARGNTEAFF.

This clonotype was picked up a small number of times. The chain joins TRBV6-2 or TRBV6-3 to TRBJ2-2; D unresolved. V lost 0 bases, J lost 6 bases, and 8 bases lay in between. The CDR3 has 14 amino acids. In germline, CDR1 is MNHEY, CDR2 SVGEGT. The CDR3 bases are TGTGCCAGCAGTTACTCGAGAAAGTCCGGGGAGCTGTTTTTT. This codes for CASSYSRKSGELFF.